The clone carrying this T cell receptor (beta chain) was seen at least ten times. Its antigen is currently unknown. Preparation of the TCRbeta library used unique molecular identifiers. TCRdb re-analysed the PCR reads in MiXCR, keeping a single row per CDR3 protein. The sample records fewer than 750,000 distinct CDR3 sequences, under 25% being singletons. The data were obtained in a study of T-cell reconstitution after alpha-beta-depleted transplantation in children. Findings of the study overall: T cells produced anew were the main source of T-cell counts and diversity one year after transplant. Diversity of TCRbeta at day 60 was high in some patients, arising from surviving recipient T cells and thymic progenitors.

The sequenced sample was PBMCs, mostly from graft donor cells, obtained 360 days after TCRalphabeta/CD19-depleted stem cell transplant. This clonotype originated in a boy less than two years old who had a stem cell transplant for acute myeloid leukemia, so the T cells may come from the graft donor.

The CDR3 loop is CASNRQDNNEQFF. Written as DNA, the CDR3 is TGTGCCAGCAACCGACAGGACAACAATGAGCAGTTCTTC. This chain joins TRBV7-9 and TRBJ2-1; a possible D gene is TRBD1 (6 bases). With 7 bases removed from V and 5 bases from J, the gap between germline ends came to 12 bases. CDR1 SEHNR and CDR2 FQNEAQ come from the germline V gene (reference sequence). The CDR3 sequence is 13 residues long.